The 10 T cell receptor beta chains listed next were all sequenced from one sample in a study of blood T cell repertoires in COVID-19. Clones were read by immunoSEQ multiplex PCR, and TCRdb kept only the in-frame ones, dropping some. Here the sample spans some 400,000 clones, approximately 89% being singletons. The specimen sequenced was peripheral blood. These receptors were obtained from a woman aged 25 to 39 with COVID-19, enrolled during active disease.

This clone was counted a single time. The V gene is TRBV14, the J gene TRBJ2-7; D may be TRBD1 (6 bases). With 3 bases removed from V and 5 bases from J, the gap between germline ends came to 14 bases. Germline CDR1 is SGHDN and CDR2 is FVKESK. CDR3 size: 14 residues. CDR3 sequence (DNA): TGTGCCAGCAGCCAGGCGAACAGGGATAACGAGCAGTACTTC. Its protein is CASSQANRDNEQYF.

This chain connects TRBV4-3 to TRBJ2-1, with 8 bases lining up with TRBD2. This CDR3 is built from 19 residues. V trimming: 0 bases; J trimming: 5 bases; junction bases outside the gene matches: 15. Germline V gene sequence: CDR1 LGHNA, CDR2 YSLEER. CDR3 coding DNA: TGCGCCAGCAGCCAAGATTCCTATGACCCTAGCGGGTACCACAATGAGCAGTTCTTC. Encoded protein: CASSQDSYDPSGYHNEQFF.

V gene TRBV19 combines with J gene TRBJ1-5; maybe TRBD1 (6 bases). The germline V gene has CDR1 LNHDA and CDR2 SQIVND (reference sequence). The CDR3 length is 13 residues. The V end was cut by 10 bases, the J end by 3 bases, with 13 bases between. CDR3 residues: CATSTGPNQPQHF. In nucleotides, the CDR3 is TGTGCCACTTCAACAGGGCCCAATCAGCCCCAGCATTTT.

V and J are TRBV2 and TRBJ2-2; TRBD1 might be the D (6 bases). The ends were cut back, 9 bases at V and 8 bases at J, with 16 bases in the middle. Germline V gene data show CDR1 as SNHLY and CDR2 as FYNNEI. CDR3 size: 13 residues. DNA for the CDR3: TGTGCCAGTGCACGGGATAGGGGGGGGGAGCTGTTTTTT. As protein: CASARDRGGELFF. Using reference TRBV2 and TRBJ2-2 for the parts outside the CDR3, the full variable domain is EPEVTQTPSHQVTQMGQEVILRCVPISNHLYFYWYRQILGQKVEFLVSFYNNEISEKSEIFDDQFSVERPDGSNFTLKIRSTKLEDSAMYFCASARDRGGELFFGEGSRLTVL.

The CDR3 sequence: CATPEVGANTEAFF. CDR3 nucleotide sequence: TGTGCCACCCCAGAGGTGGGGGCGAACACTGAAGCTTTCTTT. The V gene is TRBV24-1, the J gene TRBJ1-1, with TRBD1 as a possible D gene (6 bases). This CDR3 has 14 residues. Germline loops: CDR1 KGHDR, CDR2 SFDVKD. V was clipped by 9 bases and J by 1 base, with 14 bases between them.

The V and J genes are TRBV3-1 (or the pseudogene TRBV3-2) and TRBJ2-5; 7 nucleotides align to TRBD2. J lost 4 bases, V lost 4 bases, and 6 bases had no gene match. Per the germline V gene, CDR1 is LGHDT and CDR2 is YNNKEL (reference sequence). CDR3 length: 14 amino acids. CDR3 nucleotide sequence: TGTGCCAGCAGCCGTGAGACTAGCAGAGAGACCCAGTACTTC. Encoded protein: CASSRETSRETQYF.

CDR3 nucleotide sequence: TGCAGCGTTGAATCGTTCTACAATGAGCAGTTCTTC. Its translation: CSVESFYNEQFF. The chain has TRBV29-1 and TRBJ2-1, with D uncertain. The length of the CDR3 is 12 residues. Trimming removed 2 bases at V and 3 bases at J, with 5 bases between. CDR1 is SQVTM and CDR2 is ANQGSEA in the germline V gene.

This clone was seen just once. The DNA of the CDR3 is TGTGCCAGCAGCCCCGTTACCGGGACTAGAGGGGAGACCCAGTACTTC. It translates to CASSPVTGTRGETQYF. The chain carries TRBV5-6 and TRBJ2-5, with TRBD2 matching 8 bases. This CDR3 comprises 16 residues. J was trimmed by 5 bases and V by 4 bases; bases with no gene match: 13. CDR1 SGHDT and CDR2 YYEEEE come from the germline V gene.

The chain joins TRBV28 to TRBJ1-1, with 11 nucleotides matching TRBD1. This CDR3 comprises 13 residues. The ends lost 5 bases at V and 10 bases at J; junction bases unmatched: 6. Germline-derived CDR1 and CDR2 are MDHEN and SYDVKM. The CDR3 spells CASSNRGQGGAFF. In nucleotides, the CDR3 is TGTGCCAGCAGTAACAGGGGACAGGGGGGAGCTTTCTTT.

This chain joins TRBV7-8 and TRBJ1-6, with 12 positions matching TRBD1. With V trimmed by 3 bases and J by 7 bases, 7 bases remained unmatched. CDR1 is SGHVS and CDR2 is FQNEAQ in the germline V gene. This CDR3 spans 17 amino acids. In nucleotides, the CDR3 is TGTGCCAGCAGCTTGTTGGGACAGGGGGCGCAAAATTCACCCCTCCACTTT. As protein: CASSLLGQGAQNSPLHF.